The 29 T cell receptor beta chains below all came from one sample that was sequenced in a study of PD-1 blockade in mismatch repair-deficient tumors. Data came from immunoSEQ multiplex PCR; TCRdb stores just in-frame clones and leaves some out. Of some 45,000 clones listed, under 85% were seen once; the top ten hold approximately 3.5%. The source material was PBMCs, sampled before pembrolizumab treatment. All receptors derive from an adult with mismatch repair-deficient cancer.

The chain uses TRBV11-3 and TRBJ2-1; D is perhaps TRBD2 (5 bases). Germline V gene lookup returns CDR1 SGHNT and CDR2 YENEEA. V lost 1 base and J lost 10, with 14 bases in between. The CDR3 is made up of 14 amino acids. The CDR3 DNA reads TGTGCCAGCAGCTTAGTGGCTAGCACGAAGGAGCAGTTCTTC. Translating it yields CASSLVASTKEQFF.

J is TRBJ2-5 and V is TRBV12-5, with no clear D. Per the germline V gene, CDR1 is LGHNT and CDR2 is FRNRAP. The CDR3 runs 13 residues. V dropped 6 bases and J dropped 2 bases, with 10 bases sitting between them. The CDR3 sequence: CASGQKTQETQYF. The CDR3 coding sequence is TGTGCTAGTGGACAAAAAACTCAAGAGACCCAGTACTTC.

The chain has TRBV18 and TRBJ2-5; 7 nucleotides agree with TRBD2. The closer fit of TRBJ2-7 to the DNA end suggests the J call may be wrong. The germline V gene has CDR1 KGHSH and CDR2 LQKENI. The CDR3 has 13 residues. CDR3 sequence: CARAGYYSNEQYF. CDR3 bases: TGTGCCAGAGCGGGGTATTACTCTAACGAGCAGTACTTC.

This chain links TRBV30 with TRBJ2-1; possibly TRBD2 for D (7 bases). Trimming shortened V by 4 bases and J by 8 bases, and 18 bases separated the two germline ends. Germline V gene sequence: CDR1 GTSNPN, CDR2 SVGIG (reference sequence). The CDR3 extends over 14 amino acids. CDR3 in DNA: TGTGCCTGGAACTTAGGGGGAGGGCTCGATGAGCAGTTCTTC. Its translation: CAWNLGGGLDEQFF.

The chain recombines TRBV11-2 with TRBJ1-1; the D gene is possibly TRBD1 (5 bases). The CDR3 spans 15 residues. Trimming shortened V by 3 bases and J by 9 bases, and 20 bases separated the two germline ends. Germline CDR1 is SGHAT and CDR2 is FQNNGV. CDR3: CASSFDRDDRWKAFF. DNA of the CDR3: TGTGCCAGCAGCTTCGACCGGGACGATCGTTGGAAAGCTTTCTTT.

This clone showed up just a few times. The rearrangement uses TRBV5-6 and TRBJ2-2; TRBD2 might be the D (7 bases). There are 16 residues in the CDR3. V gave up 3 bases and J gave up 3 bases, with 15 bases separating them. Germline assignment: CDR1 SGHDT and CDR2 YYEEEE. The CDR3 protein is CASSSDGGRHTGELFF. The CDR3 DNA sequence: TGTGCCAGCAGCTCCGACGGGGGGCGTCACACCGGGGAGCTGTTTTTT. Together with reference TRBV5-6 and TRBJ2-2, the CDR3 gives the full variable domain: DAGVTQSPTHLIKTRGQQVTLRCSPKSGHDTVSWYQQALGQGPQFIFQYYEEEERQRGNFPDRFSGHQFPNYSSELNVNALLLGDSALYLCASSSDGGRHTGELFFGEGSRLTVL.

This sequence joins TRBV9 and TRBJ1-5; D may be TRBD1 (5 bases). CDR3 size: 15 residues. V lost 3 bases to trimming and J lost 6 bases, with 16 bases between them. The V gene's germline CDR1 is SGDLS and CDR2 YYNGEE. CDR3 region: CASSAQGVPGQPQHF. DNA of the CDR3: TGTGCCAGCAGCGCTCAAGGGGTTCCCGGTCAGCCCCAGCATTTT. The whole variable domain, filled in from reference TRBV9 and TRBJ1-5, reads DSGVTQTPKHLITATGQRVTLRCSPRSGDLSVYWYQQSLDQGLQFLIQYYNGEERAKGNILERFSAQQFPDLHSELNLSSLELGDSALYFCASSAQGVPGQPQHFGDGTRLSIL.

Regarding this clone: This sample also contains other DNA sequences that code for the same CDR3. The chain joins TRBV11-2 to TRBJ1-5; possibly TRBD1 for D (5 bases). The CDR3 is 14 residues long. V shed 1 base and J shed 4 bases, with 8 bases lying between them. Per germline, CDR1 SGHAT and CDR2 FQNNGV. The CDR3: CASSLGQGNQPQHF. DNA for the CDR3: TGTGCCAGCAGCTTAGGCCAGGGTAATCAGCCCCAGCATTTT.

J is TRBJ2-7 and V is TRBV7-8; 9 positions match TRBD2. The V segment lost 5 bases and the J segment 7 bases; nucleotides outside the gene matches: 6. Germline CDR1 is SGHVS and CDR2 is FQNEAQ. The CDR3 has 13 amino acids. This chain's CDR3 is CASSPSGTIEQYF. CDR3 sequence (DNA): TGTGCCAGCAGCCCTAGCGGGACTATTGAGCAGTACTTC.

This clone was recorded once. V usage is TRBV7-3 and J usage is TRBJ2-7, with TRBD2 matching over 8 bases. V was clipped by 4 bases and J by 6 bases; unmatched bases: 5. Germline V lookup: CDR1 SGHTA, CDR2 FQGTGA. CDR3 length: 13 amino acids. The CDR3 loop reads CASSWGSGGEQYF. CDR3 nucleotide sequence: TGTGCCAGCAGCTGGGGGAGCGGGGGCGAGCAGTACTTC.

The CDR3 DNA is TGTGCCAGCAGCCCCACTAGCGGGAGCTTTCATGAGCAGTTCTTC. Protein product: CASSPTSGSFHEQFF. J is TRBJ2-1 and V is TRBV7-9; 11 nucleotides line up with TRBD2. This CDR3 is 15 amino acids long. Germline values: CDR1 SEHNR, CDR2 FQNEAQ (reference sequence). With V trimmed by 5 bases and J by 8 bases, 8 bases remained unmatched. The complete variable domain, with remaining parts taken from reference TRBV7-9 and TRBJ2-1, reads DTGVSQNPRHKITKRGQNVTFRCDPISEHNRLYWYRQTLGQGPEFLTYFQNEAQLEKSRLLSDRFSAERPKGSFSTLEIQRTEQGDSAMYLCASSPTSGSFHEQFFGPGTRLTVL.

The chain has TRBV25-1 and TRBJ1-1; the D is unclear. Germline-derived CDR1 and CDR2 are MGHDK and SYGVNS. Trimming stripped 3 bases from V and 10 bases from J, with 12 bases between. The CDR3 loop spans 12 amino acids. CDR3 in DNA: TGTGCCAGCAGTGAGGGAAATGAGGGAGCTTTCTTT. This sequence encodes CASSEGNEGAFF. Full variable domain (remainder filled in from reference TRBV25-1 and TRBJ1-1): EADIYQTPRYLVIGTGKKITLECSQTMGHDKMYWYQQDPGMELHLIHYSYGVNSTEKGDLSSESTVSRIRTEHFPLTLESARPSHTSQYLCASSEGNEGAFFGQGTRLTVV.

The rearrangement uses TRBV18 and TRBJ2-5, with D unclear. The germline V and J ends were trimmed by 3 bases and 2 bases, with 10 bases remaining between them. This CDR3 comprises 14 residues. CDR1 is KGHSH, CDR2 LQKENI, per germline. CDR3 nucleotides: TGTGCCAGCTCACCTGGACGCGAGCAAGAGACCCAGTACTTC. Translation: CASSPGREQETQYF. Full variable domain (outside the CDR3, taken from reference TRBV18 and TRBJ2-5): NAGVMQNPRHLVRRRGQEARLRCSPMKGHSHVYWYRQLPEEGLKFMVYLQKENIIDESGMPKERFSAEFPKEGPSILRIQQVVRGDSAAYFCASSPGREQETQYFGPGTRLLVL.

This chain uses TRBV7-8 with TRBJ2-1; no firm D call. V was shortened by 7 bases and J by 7 bases, with 14 bases between the two germline ends. The germline CDR1 and CDR2 sequences are SGHVS and FQNEAQ. The CDR3 loop spans 13 amino acids. The CDR3 here is CASTVSPQNEQFF. In nucleotides, the CDR3 is TGTGCCAGCACCGTTTCCCCACAGAATGAGCAGTTCTTC.

This rearrangement joins TRBV29-1 to TRBJ1-3; D remains ambiguous. This CDR3 region has 11 residues. CDR1 is SQVTM and CDR2 is ANQGSEA in the germline V gene. The V gene lost 3 bases and the J gene lost 3 bases, with 3 bases spanning the gap. Here the CDR3 DNA reads TGCAGCGTTGAGAGTGGAAACACCATATATTTT. Its protein is CSVESGNTIYF.

The V and J genes are TRBV11-2 and TRBJ2-1; 8 bases agree with TRBD1. The J segment lost 6 bases and the V segment lost 5 bases, leaving 6 bases of the junction unmatched. This CDR3 is built from 14 residues. Germline V lookup: CDR1 SGHAT, CDR2 FQNNGV. The DNA for the CDR3 is TGTGCCAGCAGCAAGGACAGGGCTGGCAATGAGCAGTTCTTC. This encodes CASSKDRAGNEQFF.

The rearrangement uses TRBV7-8 and TRBJ2-7, with no clear D. Germline V gives CDR1 SGHVS, CDR2 FQNEAQ. There are 14 residues in the CDR3. V lost 1 base and J lost 1, with 8 bases in between. CDR3 region: CASSLEGYSYEQYF. The CDR3 coding sequence is TGTGCCAGCAGCTTAGAAGGGTATTCCTACGAGCAGTACTTC.

The chain recombines TRBV2 with TRBJ2-3, with 7 bases fitting TRBD2. The CDR3 is 16 amino acids. V shed 4 bases and J 1 base; nucleotides not matched to a gene: 8. Germline values: CDR1 SNHLY, CDR2 FYNNEI. The CDR3: CASSVPTGGGTDTQYF. The DNA for the CDR3 is TGTGCCAGCAGTGTCCCGACGGGAGGTGGCACAGATACGCAGTATTTT.

The chain uses TRBV14 and TRBJ2-3; D possibly corresponds to TRBD2 (6 bases). Looked up from germline, CDR1 is SGHDN and CDR2 is FVKESK. V lost 7 bases, J lost 5 bases, and 16 bases lay in between. This CDR3 contains 14 residues. DNA for the CDR3: TGTGCCAGCAACGACGGGGGAGATGGAGATACGCAGTATTTT. Translation gives CASNDGGDGDTQYF. Supplemented by reference TRBV14 and TRBJ2-3, the full variable domain reads EAGVTQFPSHSVIEKGQTVTLRCDPISGHDNLYWYRRVMGKEIKFLLHFVKESKQDESGMPNNRFLAERTGGTYSTLKVQPAELEDSGVYFCASNDGGDGDTQYFGPGTRLTVL.

The chain links TRBV10-2 to TRBJ2-7, with D hard to call. The CDR3 covers 14 residues. The ends were cut back, 4 bases at V and 2 bases at J, with 12 bases in the middle. Per the germline V gene, CDR1 is WSHSY and CDR2 is SAAADI. CDR3 protein: CASSGEYLPYEQYF. The CDR3 DNA is TGCGCCAGCAGTGGAGAATACCTACCCTACGAGCAGTACTTC.

The V call is TRBV25-1, the J call TRBJ2-7; TRBD1 is a possible D gene (5 bases). Trimming took off 6 bases at V and 3 bases at J, with 15 bases between the two ends. From germline, CDR1 is MGHDK and CDR2 SYGVNS. The CDR3 is 14 residues long. The CDR3 DNA reads as TGTGCCAGCAGCCGAGCAGGGAACTTCTACGAGCAGTACTTC. This translates into CASSRAGNFYEQYF.

This clone was recorded once. The chain joins TRBV18 to TRBJ1-1; D unresolved. This CDR3 contains 12 residues. Germline CDR1 KGHSH, CDR2 LQKENI. V lost 3 bases to trimming and J lost 4 bases, with 6 bases between them. CDR3 region: CASSPLATEAFF. DNA of the CDR3: TGTGCCAGCTCACCCCTCGCCACTGAAGCTTTCTTT.

This clone was counted once. The rearrangement uses TRBV7-2 and TRBJ1-5; 7 nucleotides agree with TRBD1. V gave up 5 bases and J gave up 1 base; unmatched junction bases: 8. This CDR3 spans 16 amino acids. Germline assignment: CDR1 SGHTA and CDR2 FQGNSA. The CDR3 sequence is CASSPGGGVSNQPQHF. CDR3 nucleotide sequence: TGTGCCAGCAGCCCAGGGGGGGGCGTAAGCAATCAGCCCCAGCATTTT.

This chain links TRBV6-1 with TRBJ2-1; TRBD2 might be the D (7 bases). Germline V lookup: CDR1 MNHNS, CDR2 SASEGT. V was clipped by 2 bases and J by 15 bases, with 14 bases between them. The CDR3 consists of 12 residues. CDR3 in amino acids: CASSETGGLGFF. In nucleotides, the CDR3 is TGTGCCAGCAGTGAAACGGGGGGCCTAGGGTTCTTC.

The chain carries TRBV27 and TRBJ2-1; the D is unclear. Germline V gene lookup returns CDR1 MNHEY and CDR2 SMNVEV (reference sequence). Trimming pared 2 bases from V and 0 bases from J, leaving 8 bases between. This CDR3 has 15 residues. The CDR3 DNA reads as TGTGCCAGCAGTTTAGTCGAGAGCTCCTACAATGAGCAGTTCTTC. Its protein is CASSLVESSYNEQFF.

The chain carries TRBV19 and TRBJ1-5, with D unclear. V shed 9 bases and J shed 7 bases, with 13 bases lying between them. The CDR3 covers 12 residues. Germline lookup yields CDR1 LNHDA and CDR2 SQIVND (reference sequence). The CDR3 here is CARFRGYQPQHF. CDR3 in DNA: TGTGCCAGGTTCCGGGGATACCAGCCCCAGCATTTT.

This clone was counted only a few times. V usage is TRBV5-6 and J usage is TRBJ2-7; D unclear. V dropped 4 bases and J dropped 9 bases, with 14 bases sitting between them. The CDR3 has 12 residues. Looked up from germline, CDR1 is SGHDT and CDR2 is YYEEEE. CDR3 loop: CASSVYMASQYF. As DNA, the CDR3 is TGTGCCAGCAGCGTGTACATGGCGTCGCAGTACTTC.

The chain combines TRBV5-6 with TRBJ2-7; 7 bases are a match to TRBD2. The ends lost 1 base at V and 5 bases at J; junction bases unmatched: 12. This CDR3 has 16 residues. The germline gives CDR1 SGHDT, CDR2 YYEEEE. CDR3 amino acids: CASSLKAAGAVDEQYF. The CDR3 DNA reads as TGTGCCAGCAGCTTGAAGGCCGCGGGAGCGGTCGACGAGCAGTACTTC.

The chain links TRBV5-1 to TRBJ2-7; 8 bases map to TRBD1. Germline loops: CDR1 SGHRS, CDR2 YFSETQ. CDR3 length: 16 amino acids. Unmatched junction bases numbered 12, after V lost 4 bases and J lost 3 bases. The CDR3 DNA is TGCGCCAGCAGCGCTGGCGGGACAGGATCTAACTACGAGCAGTACTTC. This sequence encodes CASSAGGTGSNYEQYF.